This T cell receptor beta chain originates from a study of response to subunit inactivated influenza vaccine. TCRdb redid the calling of the RT-PCR reads with MiXCR, one entry per CDR3 protein. The table lists over 400,000 distinct CDR3 sequences, 13% of them singletons. Germline V gene lookup returns CDR1 SGHKS and CDR2 YYEKEE (reference sequence). V dropped 2 bases and J dropped 8; count of bases not matched to a gene: 7. The CDR3 is 15 residues long. This receptor was taken from a man in his fifties who received an inactivated influenza vaccine. The chain links TRBV5-5 to TRBJ2-1; TRBD1 matches at 10 bases. Sequencing was performed on PBMCs from blood, taken roughly 47 days after vaccination. The CDR3 is CASSLKGQGVYEQFF. CDR3 coding DNA: TGTGCCAGCAGCTTAAAAGGACAGGGGGTTTATGAGCAGTTCTTC.